The clone carrying this T cell receptor beta chain was counted at least ten times. Antigen unknown. These data come from a study of beta chain features in type 1 diabetes. General study results and limits: Whatever favoring of shorter templates PCR might show would apply equally to patients and controls. At VDJ recombination sites, type 1 diabetes patients had fewer insertions and more deleted nucleotides. Across all four CD4+ subsets, people with type 1 diabetes showed modestly shorter TCRB CDR3s.

Purity of each sorted population was above 95%. Expressed TCRB transcripts were sequenced after all isolated RNA was converted to cDNA. The repertoire was sequenced with immunoSEQ multiplex PCR; TCRdb's copy has only in-frame clones and lacks some. The profile covers roughly 300,000 clones, with less than 9.5% appearing a single time and around 0.44% taken by the ten largest. V was shortened by 0 bases and J by 7 bases, with 13 bases between the two germline ends. Germline-derived CDR1 and CDR2 are LGHNA and YSLEER. The CDR3 runs to 15 residues. This chain links TRBV4-3 with TRBJ2-4; D gene unclear. The sequenced sample consisted of central memory CD4+ T cells from blood. The TCR sequence derives from a woman aged 18-35 years in good health. The CDR3, as DNA: TGCGCCAGCAGCCAAGATGGGCAGGTTAGGAACATTCAGTACTTC. Translated, it gives CASSQDGQVRNIQYF.